The 10 T cell receptor beta chains given below trace back to one sample, sequenced in a study of CD8+ T cells in alopecia areata. Isolated RNA was reverse transcribed into cDNA used as the sequencing template. Clones were read by immunoSEQ multiplex PCR, and TCRdb kept only the in-frame ones, dropping some. The profile shows roughly 150,000 clones, about three fifths of them singletons. This specimen was CD4+ T cells sorted from blood, taken at week 0. The source of these receptors is a human donor with alopecia areata.

There are many counts of this clone. The V and J genes are TRBV6-6 and TRBJ2-3; the match to TRBD2 covers 8 bases. Per the germline V gene, CDR1 is MNHNY and CDR2 is SVGAGI (reference sequence). Losses at the gene ends were 5 bases for V and 2 bases for J; bases not matched to a gene: 6. The CDR3 totals 15 residues. CDR3 nucleotide sequence: TGTGCCAGCAGTATGGGGACTAGTGACACAGATACGCAGTATTTT. It yields the protein CASSMGTSDTDTQYF.

This clone was recorded once. The rearrangement uses TRBV5-1 and TRBJ2-7, with D tentatively TRBD1 (5 bases). Between the trimmed V and J ends, which lost 2 bases and 5 bases, there was a span of 14 bases. The CDR3 is 14 amino acids. Germline V gives CDR1 SGHRS, CDR2 YFSETQ. Written as DNA, the CDR3 is TGCGCCAGCAGCTTCGGACAACCGAGCGACGAGCAGTACTTC. It codes for CASSFGQPSDEQYF.

The V and J genes are TRBV4-2 and TRBJ1-1; D not certain. The CDR3 covers 13 residues. Trimming took 1 base from V and 6 from J, leaving 9 bases between them. The V gene's germline CDR1 is LGHNA and CDR2 YNFKEQ. CDR3 sequence reads: CASSQATGAEAFF. As DNA, the CDR3 is TGTGCCAGCAGCCAAGCCACCGGGGCTGAAGCTTTCTTT.

The chain has TRBV5-4 and TRBJ2-7; TRBD2 agrees at 14 bases. This CDR3 is 14 amino acids long. The trim removed 4 bases at V and 5 bases at J, leaving 2 bases unmatched. CDR1 and CDR2 from the germline V gene are SGHNT and YYREEE (reference sequence). Here the CDR3 DNA reads TGTGCCAGCAGCCTGGGACTAGCGGGGGACGAGCAGTACTTC. Translation: CASSLGLAGDEQYF.

The J gene is TRBJ1-1, the V gene TRBV7-9; D is undetermined. The ends were cut back, 8 bases at V and 4 bases at J, with 17 bases in the middle. Germline V gives CDR1 SEHNR, CDR2 FQNEAQ (reference sequence). The CDR3 extends over 14 amino acids. The CDR3 here is CASRYQREGTEAFF. CDR3 DNA sequence: TGTGCCAGCCGATACCAGAGGGAGGGCACTGAAGCTTTCTTT.

There are a few counts of this clone. The V call is TRBV5-6, the J call TRBJ1-1; 9 nucleotides line up with TRBD1. CDR1 SGHDT and CDR2 YYEEEE come from the germline V gene. Trimming cost V 4 bases and J 1 base; bases outside gene matches: 2. The CDR3 consists of 14 residues. CDR3 DNA sequence: TGTGCCAGCAGCGGACAGGGGAGGAACACTGAAGCTTTCTTT. Amino acids: CASSGQGRNTEAFF. The whole variable domain, remainder taken from reference TRBV5-6 and TRBJ1-1, is DAGVTQSPTHLIKTRGQQVTLRCSPKSGHDTVSWYQQALGQGPQFIFQYYEEEERQRGNFPDRFSGHQFPNYSSELNVNALLLGDSALYLCASSGQGRNTEAFFGQGTRLTVV.

The chain links TRBV6-5 to TRBJ1-5; a weak D match, TRBD1 (6 bases). Trimming left V 8 bases short and J 3 bases short, with 17 bases between. Germline V CDR1 and CDR2: MNHEY, SVGAGI. The CDR3 totals 15 residues. The CDR3 loop reads CASRPQGGLNQPQHF. DNA for the CDR3: TGTGCCAGCCGACCACAGGGTGGTCTCAATCAGCCCCAGCATTTT.

The chain recombines TRBV30 with TRBJ1-6; 7 bases fit TRBD1. After removal of 0 bases from V and 3 bases from J, the junction contained 8 bases not matched to a gene. From germline, CDR1 is GTSNPN and CDR2 SVGIG (reference sequence). The CDR3 sequence is 17 residues long. This CDR3 is CAWSVRPGGGYNSPLHF. CDR3 nucleotide sequence: TGTGCCTGGAGTGTACGGCCAGGGGGTGGCTATAATTCACCCCTCCACTTT.

The V and J genes are TRBV29-1 and TRBJ1-1; TRBD1 might be the D (5 bases). Trimming shortened V by 3 bases and J by 4 bases, and 12 bases separated the two germline ends. Germline lookup yields CDR1 SQVTM and CDR2 ANQGSEA. This CDR3 spans 13 amino acids. The CDR3 sequence: CSVDGEQGTEAFF. CDR3 sequence (DNA): TGCAGCGTTGACGGTGAGCAGGGCACTGAAGCTTTCTTT.

This chain uses TRBV5-6 with TRBJ1-1, with no clear D. V lost 0 bases and J lost 7, with 4 bases in between. In germline, CDR1 is SGHDT, CDR2 YYEEEE. The CDR3 is 11 amino acids. The CDR3 DNA follows: TGTGCCAGCAGCTTGGGGGTTGAAGCTTTCTTT. It codes for CASSLGVEAFF.